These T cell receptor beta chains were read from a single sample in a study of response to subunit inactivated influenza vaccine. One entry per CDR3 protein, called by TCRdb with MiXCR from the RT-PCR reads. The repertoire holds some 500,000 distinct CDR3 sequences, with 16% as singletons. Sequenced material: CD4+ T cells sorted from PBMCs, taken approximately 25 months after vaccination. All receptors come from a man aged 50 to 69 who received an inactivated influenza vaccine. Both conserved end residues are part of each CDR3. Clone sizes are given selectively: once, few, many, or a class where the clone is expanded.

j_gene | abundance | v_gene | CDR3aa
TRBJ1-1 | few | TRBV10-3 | CAIEEATGTAGDILVVTEAFF
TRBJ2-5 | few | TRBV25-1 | CASSSGYAQETQYF
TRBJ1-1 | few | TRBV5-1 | CASSSSGQGREAFF
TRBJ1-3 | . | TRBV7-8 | CASSLVPGSGNTIYF
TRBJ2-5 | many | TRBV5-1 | CASSLDPYQETQYF
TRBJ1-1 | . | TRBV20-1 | CSANSGHQNTEAFF
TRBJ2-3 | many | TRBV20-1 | CSARIDTQYF
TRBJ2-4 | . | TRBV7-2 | CASSFIGLADFKNIQYF
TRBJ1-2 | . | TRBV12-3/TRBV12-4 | CASSRQIYGYTF
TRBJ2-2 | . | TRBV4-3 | CASSLSRTTGELFF
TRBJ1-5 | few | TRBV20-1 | CSARVHIPGQYSNQPQHF
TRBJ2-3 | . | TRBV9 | CASSVATTDTQYF